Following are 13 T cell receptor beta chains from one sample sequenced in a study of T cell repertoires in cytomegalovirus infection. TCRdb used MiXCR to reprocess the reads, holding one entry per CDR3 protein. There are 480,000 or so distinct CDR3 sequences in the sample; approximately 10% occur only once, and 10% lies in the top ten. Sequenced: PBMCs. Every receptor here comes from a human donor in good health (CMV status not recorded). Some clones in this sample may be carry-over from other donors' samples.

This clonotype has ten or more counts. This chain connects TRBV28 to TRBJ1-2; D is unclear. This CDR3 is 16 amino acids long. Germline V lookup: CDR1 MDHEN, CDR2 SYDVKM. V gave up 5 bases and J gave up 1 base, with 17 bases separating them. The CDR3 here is CASSRQVDWYNYGYTF. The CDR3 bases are TGTGCCAGCAGTCGCCAGGTGGACTGGTATAACTATGGCTACACCTTC.

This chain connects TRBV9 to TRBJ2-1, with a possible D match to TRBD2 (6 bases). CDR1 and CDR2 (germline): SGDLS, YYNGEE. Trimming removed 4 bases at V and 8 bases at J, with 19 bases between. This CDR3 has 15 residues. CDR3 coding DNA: TGTGCCAGCAGCCCCTCTGGGGGGTTCTGGGATGAGCAGTTCTTC. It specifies CASSPSGGFWDEQFF.

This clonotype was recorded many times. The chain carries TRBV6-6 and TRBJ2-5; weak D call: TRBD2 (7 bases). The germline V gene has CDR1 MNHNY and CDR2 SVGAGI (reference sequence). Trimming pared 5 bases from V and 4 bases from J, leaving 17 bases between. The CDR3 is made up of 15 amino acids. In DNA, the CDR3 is TGTGCCAGCAGTCTTCGGGGGGCGGGAGTAGAGACCCAGTACTTC. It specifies CASSLRGAGVETQYF.

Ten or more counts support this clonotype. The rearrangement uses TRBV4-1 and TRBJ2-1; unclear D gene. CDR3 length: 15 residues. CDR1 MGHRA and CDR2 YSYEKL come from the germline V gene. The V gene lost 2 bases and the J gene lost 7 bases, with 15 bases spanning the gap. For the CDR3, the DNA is TGCGCCAGCAGCCAAATTCCCCAAACGTTGAATGAGCAGTTCTTC. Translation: CASSQIPQTLNEQFF.

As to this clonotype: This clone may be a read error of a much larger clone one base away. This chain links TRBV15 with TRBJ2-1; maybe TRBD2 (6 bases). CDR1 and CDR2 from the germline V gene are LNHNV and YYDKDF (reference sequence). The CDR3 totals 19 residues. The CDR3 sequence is CATSRDISGRLSSYNKQFF. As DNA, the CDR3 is TGTGCCACCAGCAGAGATATTAGCGGAAGATTGTCGAGCTACAATAAGCAGTTCTTC.

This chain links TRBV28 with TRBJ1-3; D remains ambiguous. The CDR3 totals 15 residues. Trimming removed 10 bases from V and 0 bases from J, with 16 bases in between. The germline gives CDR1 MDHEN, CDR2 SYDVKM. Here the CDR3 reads CATTLGLRSGNTIYF. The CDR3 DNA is TGTGCCACCACGCTCGGATTGCGCTCTGGAAACACCATATATTTT. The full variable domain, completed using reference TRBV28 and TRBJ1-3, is DVKVTQSSRYLVKRTGEKVFLECVQDMDHENMFWYRQDPGLGLRLIYFSYDVKMKEKGDIPEGYSVSREKKERFSLILESASTNQTSMYLCATTLGLRSGNTIYFGEGSWLTVV.

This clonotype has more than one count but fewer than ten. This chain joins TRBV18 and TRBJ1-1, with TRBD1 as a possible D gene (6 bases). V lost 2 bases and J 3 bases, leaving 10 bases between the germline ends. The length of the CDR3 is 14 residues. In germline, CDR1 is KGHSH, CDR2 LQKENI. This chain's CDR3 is CASSPTGKDTEAFF. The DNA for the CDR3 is TGTGCCAGCTCACCAACAGGGAAAGACACTGAAGCTTTCTTT.

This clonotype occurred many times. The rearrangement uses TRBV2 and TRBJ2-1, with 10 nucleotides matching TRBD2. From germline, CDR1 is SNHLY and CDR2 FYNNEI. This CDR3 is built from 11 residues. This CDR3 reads CGTSGYNEQFF. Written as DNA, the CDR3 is TGTGGGACTAGCGGATACAATGAGCAGTTCTTC.

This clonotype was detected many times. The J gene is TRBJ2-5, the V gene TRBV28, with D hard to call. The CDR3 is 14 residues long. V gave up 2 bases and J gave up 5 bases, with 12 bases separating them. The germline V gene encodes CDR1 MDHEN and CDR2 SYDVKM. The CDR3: CASSLALLGETQYF. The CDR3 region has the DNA TGTGCCAGCAGTTTAGCGCTCCTTGGGGAGACCCAGTACTTC.

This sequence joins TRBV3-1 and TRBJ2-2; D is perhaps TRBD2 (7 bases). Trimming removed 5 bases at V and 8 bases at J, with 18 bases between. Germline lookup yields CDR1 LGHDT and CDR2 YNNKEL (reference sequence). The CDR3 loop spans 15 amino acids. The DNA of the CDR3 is TGTGCCAGCAGCTCTTTTGGGGGGGGCGAAGGGGAGCTGTTTTTT. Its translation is CASSSFGGGEGELFF.

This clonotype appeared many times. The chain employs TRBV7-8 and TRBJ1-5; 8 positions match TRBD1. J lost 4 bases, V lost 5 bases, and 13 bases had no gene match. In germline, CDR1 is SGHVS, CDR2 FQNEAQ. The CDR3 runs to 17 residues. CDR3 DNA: TGTGCCAGCAGCATAAGACAGGGGAAGGGAGGGAATCAGCCCCAGCATTTT. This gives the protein CASSIRQGKGGNQPQHF.

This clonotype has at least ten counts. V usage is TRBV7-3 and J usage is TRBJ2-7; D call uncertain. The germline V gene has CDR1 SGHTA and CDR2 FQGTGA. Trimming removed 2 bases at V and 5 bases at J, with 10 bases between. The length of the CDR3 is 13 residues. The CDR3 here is CASSLSPQHEQYF. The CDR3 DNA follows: TGTGCCAGCAGCTTATCCCCACAGCACGAGCAGTACTTC.

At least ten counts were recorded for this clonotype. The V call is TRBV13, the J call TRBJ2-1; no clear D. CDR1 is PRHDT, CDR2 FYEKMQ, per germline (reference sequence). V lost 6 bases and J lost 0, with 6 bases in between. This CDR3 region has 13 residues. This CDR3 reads CASSTHSYNEQFF. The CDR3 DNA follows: TGTGCCAGCAGTACACACTCCTACAATGAGCAGTTCTTC.